Listed below are T cell receptor beta chains from one sample, sequenced in a study of PD-1 blockade in mismatch repair-deficient tumors. Sequenced by immunoSEQ multiplex PCR; TCRdb stores in-frame clones only, minus some. The data hold 120,000 or so clones, with around 87% observed a single time. This material consisted of peripheral blood, taken 44 weeks after starting pembrolizumab. The receptors come from an adult with mismatch repair-deficient cancer. Both conserved end residues are part of each CDR3. The D gene is left open where the match is weak. Clone size, where shown, is once, few, many, or a class for clones that have expanded.

abundance,d_gene,j_gene,v_gene,len,CDR3nt,CDR3aa
few,-,TRBJ1-2,TRBV5-1,14,TGCGCCAGCAGCTTGGACTGGGATTTCTATGGCTACACCTTC,CASSLDWDFYGYTF
-,-,TRBJ2-3,TRBV5-1,14,TGCGCCAGCAGTCGGAGCACTAGCACAGATACGCAGTATTTT,CASSRSTSTDTQYF
-,TRBD1,TRBJ2-2,TRBV5-4,13,TGTGCCAGCAGCGCCAGGGGGCCCGGGGAGCTGTTTTTT,CASSARGPGELFF
few,-,TRBJ2-7,TRBV6-5,13,TGTGCCAGCACCCCAGGCTCGGGTGGCGAGCAGTACTTC,CASTPGSGGEQYF
-,TRBD1,TRBJ1-4,TRBV30,14,TGTGCCGCTATCCGGACAGGGGTAAACGAAAAACTGTTTTTT,CAAIRTGVNEKLFF
-,TRBD1,TRBJ2-3,TRBV10-1,22,TGCGCCAGCAGTACATTTGTGGACAGGGGAGACCCGGAGCGGTCTAGCACAGATACGCAGTATTTT,CASSTFVDRGDPERSSTDTQYF
-,-,TRBJ2-3,TRBV15,14,TGTGCCACCAGCAGAGATAGGCGACAAGATACGCAGTATTTT,CATSRDRRQDTQYF
-,-,TRBJ2-7,TRBV10-2,13,TGCGCCAGCAGTGAGGGCAGTACCTACGAGCAGTACTTC,CASSEGSTYEQYF
-,-,TRBJ2-2,TRBV4-3,15,TGCGCCAGCAGCCAAGAGGGACCCCTGGGTGGGGAGCTGTTTTTT,CASSQEGPLGGELFF
-,-,TRBJ2-7,TRBV11-2,14,TGCGCCAGCAGCCTGCCCGGGAAGTCCTACGAGCAGTACTTC,CASSLPGKSYEQYF
once,-,TRBJ1-5,TRBV19,16,TGTGCCAGTAGCCCTTATTTGGGTTTTAGCAATCAGCCCCAGCATTTT,CASSPYLGFSNQPQHF
-,TRBD2,TRBJ2-2,TRBV5-4,16,TGTGCCAGCAGCCGAGAACTAGCGGGAGCCGCCGGGGAGCTGTTTTTT,CASSRELAGAAGELFF
-,-,TRBJ2-1,TRBV28,15,TGTGCCAGCACAGTGGCTTGGGGGACCCACAATGAGCAGTTCTTC,CASTVAWGTHNEQFF
-,TRBD1,TRBJ2-7,TRBV7-9,15,TGTGCCAGCAGCTTAGAGACGACAGGGGCCAACGAGCAGTACTTC,CASSLETTGANEQYF
-,-,TRBJ2-1,TRBV7-9,14,TGTGCCAGCAGCACCAGGGACACCTACAATGAGCAGTTCTTC,CASSTRDTYNEQFF
-,-,TRBJ2-7,TRBV4-1,13,TGCGCCAGCAGCCAAGACAGGGGCTACGAGCAGTACTTC,CASSQDRGYEQYF
-,TRBD1,TRBJ1-5,TRBV27,17,TGTGCCAGCAGTCCCGAAACCGGGACAGCTAGCAATCAGCCCCAGCATTTT,CASSPETGTASNQPQHF
few,-,TRBJ2-1,TRBV5-1,12,TGCGCCAGCAGCCATCTAGGCAATGAGCAGTTCTTC,CASSHLGNEQFF
-,-,TRBJ2-7,TRBV11-3,13,TGTGCCAGCAGCCAAGAGCAGGGTCCCGAGCAGTACTTC,CASSQEQGPEQYF
few,-,TRBJ2-7,TRBV21-1,11,TGTGCCAGCGAGGGTTCCTACGAGCAGTACTTC,CASEGSYEQYF
-,-,TRBJ1-3,TRBV7-9,15,TGTGCCAGCAGCCTCTATTCCCTCTCTGGAAACACCATATATTTT,CASSLYSLSGNTIYF
-,TRBD1,TRBJ2-1,TRBV28,15,TGTGCCAGCAGTTCGGGGACAGTACCCTACAATGAGCAGTTCTTC,CASSSGTVPYNEQFF
-,-,TRBJ2-5,TRBV7-6,16,TGTGCCAGCAGCTTTAAAAACCCTAGTGGTTGGGAGACCCAGTACTTC,CASSFKNPSGWETQYF
once,TRBD2,TRBJ2-3,TRBV9,17,TGTGCCAGCAGCGGGAGACTAGCGGGAGACCGGACAGATACGCAGTATTTT,CASSGRLAGDRTDTQYF
-,-,TRBJ2-7,TRBV11-2,13,TGTGCCAGCAGCTTAGATCGGGGTAGGGAGCAGTACTTC,CASSLDRGREQYF
-,TRBD2,TRBJ2-1,TRBV28,16,TGTGCCACCAGAAACAAGCGGCTAGCGGGAGATAATGAGCAGTTCTTC,CATRNKRLAGDNEQFF
-,-,TRBJ1-5,TRBV25-1,14,TGTGCCAGCAGTGAATTTTCCTTATCTCAGCCCCAGCATTTT,CASSEFSLSQPQHF
once,TRBD1,TRBJ2-5,TRBV28,15,TGTGCCAGCAGCGAAACAGGGGGCGACTGGGAGACCCAGTACTTC,CASSETGGDWETQYF
-,TRBD2,TRBJ2-7,TRBV10-2,14,TGCGCCAGCAGTGAAGCGGGAGCCCTCTACGAGCAGTACTTC,CASSEAGALYEQYF
-,TRBD2,TRBJ2-1,TRBV15,15,TGTGCCACCAGCAGAGGGACTAGCGGCTACAATGAGCAGTTCTTC,CATSRGTSGYNEQFF
medium-sized,-,TRBJ2-1,TRBV14,15,TGTGCCAGCAGCCTAGGGAACTGGGACTACAATGAGCAGTTCTTC,CASSLGNWDYNEQFF
few,TRBD1,TRBJ2-7,TRBV10-3,11,TGTGCCACCGGAGACAGGGACGAGCAGTACTTC,CATGDRDEQYF
once,-,TRBJ2-1,TRBV10-2,16,TGCGCCAGCAGTCCCCTTCCTCTACGACAGCCCAATGAGCAGTTCTTC,CASSPLPLRQPNEQFF
-,-,TRBJ2-3,TRBV7-9,16,TGTGCCAGCAGCCCAAGCGTGACTAAGTGGACGGATACGCAGTATTTT,CASSPSVTKWTDTQYF
-,-,TRBJ2-5,TRBV29-1,12,TGCAGCGTTGTGGGGGCGGGAGAGACCCAGTACTTC,CSVVGAGETQYF
-,-,TRBJ2-3,TRBV10-1,14,TGCGCCAGCAGTCCCGCGGCTAGCACAGATACGCAGTATTTT,CASSPAASTDTQYF
-,TRBD1,TRBJ2-7,TRBV19,16,TGTGCCAGTAGTCAAACCACAGGGGCGAGCTCCTACGAGCAGTACTTC,CASSQTTGASSYEQYF
-,TRBD2,TRBJ2-7,TRBV4-3,16,TGCGCCAGCAGCCACTTACTAGCGGGAGGAGCCTACGAGCAGTACTTC,CASSHLLAGGAYEQYF
-,-,TRBJ2-5,TRBV7-2,13,TGTGCCAGCAGCTTAGGGCAGCAAGAGACCCAGTACTTC,CASSLGQQETQYF